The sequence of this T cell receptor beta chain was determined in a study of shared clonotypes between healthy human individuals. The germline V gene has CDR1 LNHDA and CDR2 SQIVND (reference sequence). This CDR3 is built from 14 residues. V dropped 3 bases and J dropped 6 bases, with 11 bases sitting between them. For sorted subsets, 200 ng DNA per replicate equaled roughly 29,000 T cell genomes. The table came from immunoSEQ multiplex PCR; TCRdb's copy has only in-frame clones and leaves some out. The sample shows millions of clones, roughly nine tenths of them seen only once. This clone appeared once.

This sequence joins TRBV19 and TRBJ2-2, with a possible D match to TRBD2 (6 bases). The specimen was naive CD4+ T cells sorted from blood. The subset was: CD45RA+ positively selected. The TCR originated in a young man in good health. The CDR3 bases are TGTGCCAGTAGTATGGGGGTAGCGGCCGGGGAGCTGTTTTTT. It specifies CASSMGVAAGELFF.